This paragraph covers one T cell receptor beta chain sequence. The antigen remains undetermined. This record comes from a study of T cell repertoires in cytomegalovirus infection. In TCRdb, the reads were re-called with MiXCR into one record per CDR3 protein. The sample contains roughly 150,000 distinct CDR3 sequences, about 20% of which appear only once. Study-level findings and limits: CMV-specific HLA-C-restricted TCR beta clonotypes dominated the ex vivo response. Summed frequency of public TCR beta families distinguished CMV carriers with the relevant HLA.

V shed 7 bases and J shed 5 bases, with 11 bases lying between them. In germline, CDR1 is SGHVS, CDR2 FQNEAQ. CDR3 length equals 12 residues. This sample comprised CD8+ T cells from cultured PBMCs, obtained from culture after CMV antigen stimulation. The TCR was taken from a human donor in good health (CMV status not recorded). Some clones in this sample may be carry-over from other donors' samples. This rearrangement joins TRBV7-8 to TRBJ1-2; D is unclear. The CDR3 DNA sequence: TGTGCCAGCACGCAAGACGGGTATGGCTACACCTTC. This translates into CASTQDGYGYTF.